This TCR beta chain appears in the sequencing data of a study of Graves' ophthalmopathy and Graves' hyperthyroidism. Whole-study findings and limits: Cross-validated, the 13-signature model showed 87.88%/81.08% sensitivity/specificity, and 80%/75% in the test set.

On this clonotype itself: Its antigen is not identified.

From RNA, the CDR3 regions of TCR beta chains were amplified and sequenced. HTBI-primed RT-PCR formed the first round, and a multiplex PCR formed the second. TCRdb redid the calling of the multiplex PCR reads with MiXCR, one entry per CDR3 protein. In the table there are around 1.1 million distinct CDR3 sequences, roughly 35% of which are singletons. The V gene's germline CDR1 is ENHRY and CDR2 SYGVKD. The length of the CDR3 is 13 residues. Trimming removed 10 bases at V and 6 bases at J, with 18 bases between. The specimen sequenced was peripheral blood or thyroid tissue (not recorded which). The clonotype was recovered from an adult man with Graves' hyperthyroidism. The V gene is TRBV10-3, the J gene TRBJ1-2; TRBD1 is a possible D gene (6 bases). The DNA for the CDR3 is TGTGCCAGCAGACCCTGGACAGCTCATGGCTACACCTTC. This translates into CASRPWTAHGYTF.